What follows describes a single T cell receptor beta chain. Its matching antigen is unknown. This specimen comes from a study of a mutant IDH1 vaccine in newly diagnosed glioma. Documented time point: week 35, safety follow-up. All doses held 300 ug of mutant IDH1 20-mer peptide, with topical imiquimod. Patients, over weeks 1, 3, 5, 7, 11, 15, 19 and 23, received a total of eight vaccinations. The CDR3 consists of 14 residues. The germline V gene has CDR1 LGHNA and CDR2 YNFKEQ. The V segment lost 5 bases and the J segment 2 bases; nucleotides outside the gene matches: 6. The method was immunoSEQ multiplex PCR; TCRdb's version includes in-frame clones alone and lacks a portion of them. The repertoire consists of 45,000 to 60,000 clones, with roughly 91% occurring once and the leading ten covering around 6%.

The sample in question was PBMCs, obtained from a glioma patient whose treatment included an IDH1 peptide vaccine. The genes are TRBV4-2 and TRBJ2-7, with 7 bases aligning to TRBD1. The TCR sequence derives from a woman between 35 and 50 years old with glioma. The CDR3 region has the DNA TGTGCCAGCAGCGACCGGACAGGAACCTACGAGCAGTACTTC. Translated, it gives CASSDRTGTYEQYF.